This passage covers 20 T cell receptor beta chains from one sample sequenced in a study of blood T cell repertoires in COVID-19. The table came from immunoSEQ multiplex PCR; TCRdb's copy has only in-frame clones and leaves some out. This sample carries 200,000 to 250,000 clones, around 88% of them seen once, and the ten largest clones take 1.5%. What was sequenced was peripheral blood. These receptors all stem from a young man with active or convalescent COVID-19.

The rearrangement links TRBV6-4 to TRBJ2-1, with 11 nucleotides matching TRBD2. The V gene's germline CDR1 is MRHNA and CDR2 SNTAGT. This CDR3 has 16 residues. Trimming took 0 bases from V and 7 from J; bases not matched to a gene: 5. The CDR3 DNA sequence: TGTGCCAGCAGTGACTCCGCTAGCGGGAGGCGAAATGAGCAGTTCTTC. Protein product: CASSDSASGRRNEQFF.

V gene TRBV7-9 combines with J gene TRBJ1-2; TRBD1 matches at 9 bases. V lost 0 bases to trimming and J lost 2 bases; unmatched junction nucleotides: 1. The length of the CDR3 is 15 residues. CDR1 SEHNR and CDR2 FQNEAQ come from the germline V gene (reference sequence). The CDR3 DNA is TGTGCCAGCAGCTTAGCACAGGGGGCGAACTATGGCTACACCTTC. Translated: CASSLAQGANYGYTF. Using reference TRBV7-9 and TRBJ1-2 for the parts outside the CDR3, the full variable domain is DTGVSQNPRHKITKRGQNVTFRCDPISEHNRLYWYRQTLGQGPEFLTYFQNEAQLEKSRLLSDRFSAERPKGSFSTLEIQRTEQGDSAMYLCASSLAQGANYGYTFGSGTRLTVV.

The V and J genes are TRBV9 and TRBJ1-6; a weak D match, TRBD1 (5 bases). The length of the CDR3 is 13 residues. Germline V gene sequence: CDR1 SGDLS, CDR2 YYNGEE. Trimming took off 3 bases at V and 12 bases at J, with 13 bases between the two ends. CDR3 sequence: CASSAGGRGPLHF. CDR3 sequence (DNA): TGTGCCAGCAGCGCGGGGGGACGGGGACCCCTCCACTTT.

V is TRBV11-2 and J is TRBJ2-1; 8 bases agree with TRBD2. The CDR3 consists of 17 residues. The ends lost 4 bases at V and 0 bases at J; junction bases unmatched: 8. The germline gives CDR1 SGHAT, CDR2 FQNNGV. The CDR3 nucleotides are TGTGCCAGCAGCTCTAGCGGGCGGGGAAGCTCCTACAATGAGCAGTTCTTC. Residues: CASSSSGRGSSYNEQFF.

This CDR3 is CASSPRLGTALDEQYF. The CDR3 bases are TGTGCCAGCAGCCCTAGACTCGGGACAGCCCTAGACGAGCAGTACTTC. This chain connects TRBV5-8 to TRBJ2-7; 7 nucleotides line up with TRBD1. The V gene's germline CDR1 is SGHTS and CDR2 YDEGEE. The CDR3 contains 16 residues. The junction had 15 bases not matched to a gene; V was cut back by 4 bases and J by 5 bases.

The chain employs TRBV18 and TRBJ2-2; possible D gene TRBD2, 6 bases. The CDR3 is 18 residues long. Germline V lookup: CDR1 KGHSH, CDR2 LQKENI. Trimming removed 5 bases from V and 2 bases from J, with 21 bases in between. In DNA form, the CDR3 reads TGTGCCAGCTCAGCCTGGACTACCACCGGGTATAACACCGGGGAGCTGTTTTTT. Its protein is CASSAWTTTGYNTGELFF.

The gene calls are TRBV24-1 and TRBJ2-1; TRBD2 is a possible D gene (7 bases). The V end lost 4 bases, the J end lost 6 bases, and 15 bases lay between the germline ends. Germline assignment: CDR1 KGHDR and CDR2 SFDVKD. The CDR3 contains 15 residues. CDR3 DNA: TGTGCCACCAGTGACTCCCCAGGGGAGGGCAATGAGCAGTTCTTC. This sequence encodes CATSDSPGEGNEQFF.

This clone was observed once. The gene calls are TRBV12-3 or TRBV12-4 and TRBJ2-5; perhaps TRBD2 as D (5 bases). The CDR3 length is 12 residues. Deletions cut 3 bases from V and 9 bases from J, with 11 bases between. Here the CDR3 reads CASSFNLGAQYF. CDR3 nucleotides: TGTGCCAGCAGTTTTAACCTCGGGGCCCAGTACTTC.

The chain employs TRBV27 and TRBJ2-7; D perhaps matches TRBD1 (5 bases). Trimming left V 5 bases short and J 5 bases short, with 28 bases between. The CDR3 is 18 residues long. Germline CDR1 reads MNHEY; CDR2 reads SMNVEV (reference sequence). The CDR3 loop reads CASSPPRDLSWTWDEQYF. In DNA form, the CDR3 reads TGTGCCAGCAGTCCACCCAGGGATTTGTCCTGGACCTGGGACGAGCAGTACTTC.

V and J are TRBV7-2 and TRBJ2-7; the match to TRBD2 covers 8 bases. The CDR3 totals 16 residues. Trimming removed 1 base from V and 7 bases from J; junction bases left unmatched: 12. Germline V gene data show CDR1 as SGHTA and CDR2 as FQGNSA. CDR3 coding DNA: TGTGCCAGCAGCTTAGTAAGCGGGAGCCGCGGGGGGGAGCAGTACTTC. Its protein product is CASSLVSGSRGGEQYF.

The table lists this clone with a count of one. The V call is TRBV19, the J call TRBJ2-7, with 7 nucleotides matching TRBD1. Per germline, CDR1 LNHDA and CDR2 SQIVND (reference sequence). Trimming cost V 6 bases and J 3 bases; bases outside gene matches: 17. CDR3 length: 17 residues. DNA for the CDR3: TGTGCCAGTAGCCAAGGGGGCGGCGGATACAAAGACTACGAGCAGTACTTC. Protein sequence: CASSQGGGGYKDYEQYF.

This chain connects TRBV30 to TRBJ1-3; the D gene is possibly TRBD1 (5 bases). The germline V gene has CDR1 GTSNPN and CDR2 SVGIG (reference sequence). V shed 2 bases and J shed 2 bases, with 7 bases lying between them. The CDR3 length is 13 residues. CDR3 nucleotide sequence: TGTGCCTGGAGTCCAGGGACTGGAAACACCATATATTTT. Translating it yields CAWSPGTGNTIYF.

The DNA of the CDR3 is TGCGCCAGCAGCAGGGGACAGGGGACTAATGAAAAACTGTTTTTT. As protein: CASSRGQGTNEKLFF. The chain is built from TRBV5-1 and TRBJ1-4, with TRBD1 matching 10 bases. In germline, CDR1 is SGHRS, CDR2 YFSETQ. J gave up 2 bases and V 4 bases, and 2 bases lay outside the gene matches. The CDR3 is 15 amino acids.

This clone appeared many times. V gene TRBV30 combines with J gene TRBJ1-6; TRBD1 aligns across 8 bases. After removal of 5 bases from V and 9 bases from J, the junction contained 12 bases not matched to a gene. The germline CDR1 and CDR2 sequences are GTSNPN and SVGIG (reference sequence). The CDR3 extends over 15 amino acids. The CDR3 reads CAWGFPGQESSPLHF. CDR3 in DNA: TGTGCCTGGGGTTTTCCGGGACAGGAGAGTTCACCCCTCCACTTT.

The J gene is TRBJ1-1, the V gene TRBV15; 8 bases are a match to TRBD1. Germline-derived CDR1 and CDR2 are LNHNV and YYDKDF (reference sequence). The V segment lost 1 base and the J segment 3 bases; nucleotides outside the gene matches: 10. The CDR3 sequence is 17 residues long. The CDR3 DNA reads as TGTGCCACCAGCAGAGCCGGCAGGGGGCTGATCGACACTGAAGCTTTCTTT. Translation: CATSRAGRGLIDTEAFF.

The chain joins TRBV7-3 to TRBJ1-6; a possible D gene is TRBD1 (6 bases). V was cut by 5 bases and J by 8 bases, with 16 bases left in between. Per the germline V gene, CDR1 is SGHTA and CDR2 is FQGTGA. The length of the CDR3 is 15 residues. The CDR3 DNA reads TGTGCCAGCAGCCAAGGACAGACCAGTCATTCACCCCTCCACTTT. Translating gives CASSQGQTSHSPLHF.

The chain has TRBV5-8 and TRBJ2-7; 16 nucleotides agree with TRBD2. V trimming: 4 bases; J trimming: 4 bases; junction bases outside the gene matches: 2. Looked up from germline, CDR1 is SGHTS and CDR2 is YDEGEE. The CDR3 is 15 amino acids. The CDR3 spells CASSPGLAGGYEQYF. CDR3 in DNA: TGTGCCAGCAGCCCGGGACTAGCGGGAGGGTACGAGCAGTACTTC.

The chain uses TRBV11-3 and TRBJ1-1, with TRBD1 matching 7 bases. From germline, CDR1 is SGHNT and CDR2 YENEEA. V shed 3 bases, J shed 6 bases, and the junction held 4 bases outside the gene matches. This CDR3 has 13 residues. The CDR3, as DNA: TGTGCCAGCAGCTTTAACAGGGGCTCTGAAGCTTTCTTT. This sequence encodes CASSFNRGSEAFF.

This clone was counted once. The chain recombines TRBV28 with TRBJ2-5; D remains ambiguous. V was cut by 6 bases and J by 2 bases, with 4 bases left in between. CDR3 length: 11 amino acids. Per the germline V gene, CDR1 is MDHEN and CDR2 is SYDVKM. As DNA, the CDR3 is TGTGCCAGCAGGTCGCAAGAGACCCAGTACTTC. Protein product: CASRSQETQYF.

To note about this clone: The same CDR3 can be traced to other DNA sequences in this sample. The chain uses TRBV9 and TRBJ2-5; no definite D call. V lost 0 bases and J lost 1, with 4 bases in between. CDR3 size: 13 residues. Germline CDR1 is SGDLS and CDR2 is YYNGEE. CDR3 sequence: CASSVASQETQYF. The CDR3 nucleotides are TGTGCCAGCAGCGTAGCTTCCCAAGAGACCCAGTACTTC.